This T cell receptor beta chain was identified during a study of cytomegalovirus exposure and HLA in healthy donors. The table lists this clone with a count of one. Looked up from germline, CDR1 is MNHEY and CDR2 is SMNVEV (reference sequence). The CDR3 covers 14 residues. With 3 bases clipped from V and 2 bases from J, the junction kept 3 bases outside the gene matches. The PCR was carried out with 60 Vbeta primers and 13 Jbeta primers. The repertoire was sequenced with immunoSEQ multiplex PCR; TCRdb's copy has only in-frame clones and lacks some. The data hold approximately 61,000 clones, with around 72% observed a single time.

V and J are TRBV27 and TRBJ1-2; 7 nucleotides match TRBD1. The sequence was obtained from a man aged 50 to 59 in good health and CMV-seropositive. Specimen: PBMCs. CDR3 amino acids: CASSFDRANYGYTF. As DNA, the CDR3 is TGTGCCAGCAGTTTTGACAGGGCAAACTATGGCTACACCTTC.